These 3 T cell receptor beta chains were sequenced from one sample in a study of T and B cells in COVID-19 patients. TRB rearrangements were amplified by multiplex PCR with BIOMED2 TRB-A/B primers. One entry per CDR3 protein, called by TCRdb with MiXCR from the multiplex PCR reads. The sample lists about 8,900 distinct CDR3 sequences; about two fifths were seen once. From blood, about 220-500 ng of genomic DNA served as TRB template. Sequencing input: blood. The receptors were gathered from a human donor with active COVID-19.

This clonotype has just a few counts. The rearrangement links TRBV20-1 to TRBJ2-7, with 7 positions matching TRBD1. Unmatched junction bases numbered 8, after V lost 6 bases and J lost 3 bases. CDR1 and CDR2 from the germline V gene are DFQATT and SNEGSKA (reference sequence). The CDR3 is 13 residues long. DNA for the CDR3: TGCAGTGCCCCCCCCGGACAGGACTACGAGCAGTACTTC. This encodes CSAPPGQDYEQYF.

The genes are TRBV7-2 and TRBJ2-5; D unclear. The germline V and J ends were trimmed by 5 bases and 2 bases, with 9 bases remaining between them. The length of the CDR3 is 13 residues. In germline, CDR1 is SGHTA, CDR2 FQGNSA. The CDR3 DNA reads as TGTGCCAGCAGCACGGGCGGACAAGAGACCCAGTACTTC. Protein sequence: CASSTGGQETQYF.

This clonotype was picked up a small number of times. The V gene is TRBV6-5, the J gene TRBJ2-7; 9 nucleotides align to TRBD1. This CDR3 region has 14 residues. The V and J ends lost 5 bases and 7 bases, in that order; junction bases with no gene match: 9. Germline V gene lookup returns CDR1 MNHEY and CDR2 SVGAGI. CDR3 residues: CASSGTGKDGEQYF. In DNA form, the CDR3 reads TGTGCCAGCAGTGGGACAGGGAAGGATGGGGAGCAGTACTTC.